The next 21 T cell receptor beta chains were all read from a single sample in a study of T cell repertoires in cytomegalovirus infection. TCRdb redid the calling of the reads with MiXCR, one entry per CDR3 protein. The data show about 120,000 distinct CDR3 sequences, around 9.1% seen once. The antigens these receptors bind are not known. The sequenced sample consisted of PBMCs, sequenced either directly or after in vitro stimulation (not recorded which). These receptors came from a human donor in good health (CMV status not recorded). Some clones in this sample may be carry-over from other donors' samples.

To note about this clonotype: This may be a read error: a much more frequent sequence differs by one nucleotide. The V gene is TRBV19, the J gene TRBJ2-1; TRBD2 is a possible D gene (6 bases). The closer fit of TRBJ2-7 to the DNA end suggests the J call may be wrong. The CDR3 spans 16 residues. CDR1 and CDR2 (germline): LNHDA, SQIVND (reference sequence). CDR3 in amino acids: CASNPTRGAGGDEQYF. In DNA, the CDR3 is TGTGCCAGTAACCCGACCCGGGGTGCCGGAGGGGATGAGCAGTACTTC.

The J gene is TRBJ1-5, the V gene TRBV6-2 or TRBV6-3; D is unclear. The CDR3 runs 15 residues. Trimming cost V 2 bases and J 5 bases, with 13 bases left between them. Germline V gene lookup returns CDR1 MNHEY and CDR2 SVGEGT. CDR3 loop: CASSYPNPYDQPQHF. The DNA for the CDR3 is TGTGCCAGCAGTTACCCGAATCCTTACGATCAGCCCCAGCATTTT.

This clonotype was seen ten or more times. The chain couples TRBV28 to TRBJ2-1, with a weak D call TRBD2 (6 bases). V gave up 5 bases and J gave up 6 bases, with 14 bases separating them. Germline V gene data show CDR1 as MDHEN and CDR2 as SYDVKM. The CDR3 consists of 14 residues. CDR3 coding DNA: TGTGCCAGCAGTGGACGGACTAACCCCAATGAGCAGTTCTTC. This encodes CASSGRTNPNEQFF.

This clonotype was seen a few times. The chain links TRBV5-4 to TRBJ2-5; D gene ambiguous. CDR1 SGHNT and CDR2 YYREEE come from the germline V gene (reference sequence). V was trimmed by 0 bases and J by 2 bases, leaving 11 bases between them. The CDR3 is 15 amino acids. The chain's CDR3 is CASSLASPYQETQYF. The CDR3, as DNA: TGTGCCAGCAGCTTGGCAAGTCCTTATCAAGAGACCCAGTACTTC.

This clonotype was observed many times. The CDR3 nucleotides are TGTGCCAGCAGTTCTAGCACCAGCGGGAGCAATGAGCAGTTCTTC. It is translated as CASSSSTSGSNEQFF. The J gene is TRBJ2-1, the V gene TRBV6-5, with 8 bases that match TRBD2. Germline V gene data show CDR1 as MNHEY and CDR2 as SVGAGI. This CDR3 is 15 amino acids long. V lost 4 bases, J lost 6 bases, and 8 bases stayed unmatched.

This clonotype was counted many times. The chain links TRBV5-6 to TRBJ1-3; D not certain. This CDR3 has 16 amino acids. The V gene's germline CDR1 is SGHDT and CDR2 YYEEEE. With 3 bases removed from V and 0 bases from J, the gap between germline ends came to 13 bases. CDR3 coding DNA: TGTGCCAGCAGCTATGGGTTACTCGGCTCTGGAAACACCATATATTTT. It yields the protein CASSYGLLGSGNTIYF.

In this sample, this clonotype turned up many times. The V gene is TRBV5-4, the J gene TRBJ2-2, with 14 bases lining up with TRBD2. The V segment lost 5 bases and the J segment 5 bases; nucleotides outside the gene matches: 8. Germline CDR1 is SGHNT and CDR2 is YYREEE (reference sequence). The CDR3 extends over 17 amino acids. The CDR3 DNA reads as TGTGCCAGCAGAACTGGGACTAGCGGGAGATTGACCGGGGAGCTGTTTTTT. Translated: CASRTGTSGRLTGELFF.

Turning to this clonotype: The junction and the germline gene differ at one end; a read error may be behind it. The chain recombines TRBV28 with TRBJ2-3; 8 nucleotides align to TRBD2. The CDR3 runs 14 residues. Per germline, CDR1 MDHEN and CDR2 SYDVKM. CDR3 loop: CVSSRTGGGDTQYF. The CDR3 nucleotides are TGTGTCAGCAGTCGGACGGGAGGGGGAGATACGCAGTATTTT.

This clonotype was detected many times. V usage is TRBV7-2 and J usage is TRBJ2-5, with 9 bases aligning to TRBD2. V lost 5 bases to trimming and J lost 7 bases; unmatched junction nucleotides: 14. The V gene's germline CDR1 is SGHTA and CDR2 FQGNSA. The length of the CDR3 is 16 residues. The CDR3 DNA follows: TGTGCCAGCAGCCCTTTCCAGACTAGCGGTGGGGGGACCCAGTACTTC. Translation: CASSPFQTSGGGTQYF.

This chain uses TRBV6-2 or TRBV6-3 with TRBJ2-7; D gene ambiguous. V lost 2 bases and J 5 bases, leaving 10 bases between the germline ends. The CDR3 extends over 13 amino acids. CDR1 MNHEY and CDR2 SVGEGT come from the germline V gene. CDR3 nucleotide sequence: TGTGCCAGCAGTTACGTTCAGTACCACGAGCAGTACGTC. Protein sequence: CASSYVQYHEQYV.

This clonotype showed up many times. This chain connects TRBV7-2 to TRBJ1-1; TRBD1 matches at 8 bases. Unmatched junction bases numbered 11, after V lost 6 bases and J lost 5 bases. The CDR3 has 15 amino acids. Germline V gene lookup returns CDR1 SGHTA and CDR2 FQGNSA. The CDR3: CASSSLQGAGTEAFF. The CDR3 DNA follows: TGTGCCAGCAGTTCCCTCCAGGGGGCGGGGACTGAAGCTTTCTTT.

This clonotype came up many times. The chain carries TRBV7-6 and TRBJ2-7, with D possibly being TRBD1 or TRBD2 (5 bases each). The CDR3 length is 16 residues. The V end lost 1 base, the J end lost 3 bases, and 16 bases lay between the germline ends. In germline, CDR1 is SGHVS, CDR2 FNYEAQ. CDR3 sequence (DNA): TGTGCCAGCAGCTTAGGGGGACCCATAGAACTCTACGAGCAGTACGTC. Encoded protein: CASSLGGPIELYEQYV.

This clonotype has at least ten counts. The J gene is TRBJ2-5, the V gene TRBV6-5, with 10 bases that match TRBD1. The V gene end was trimmed by 5 bases and the J gene end by 0 bases; junction bases not matched to a gene: 3. Germline V CDR1 and CDR2: MNHEY, SVGAGI. The CDR3 is made up of 15 amino acids. CDR3 region: CASSPGQGYQETQYF. The CDR3 DNA is TGTGCCAGCAGTCCGGGACAGGGGTACCAAGAGACCCAGTACTTC.

This clonotype occurred many times. In DNA form, the CDR3 reads TGTGCCAGCAGCTTGTCGGGGGGTCGGGGAGCTTTCTTT. This gives the protein CASSLSGGRGAFF. The rearrangement links TRBV5-4 to TRBJ1-1, with TRBD1 as a possible D gene (5 bases). Trimming left V 1 base short and J 10 bases short, with 14 bases between. The germline V gene encodes CDR1 SGHNT and CDR2 YYREEE (reference sequence). The CDR3 contains 13 residues.

The chain carries TRBV27 and TRBJ2-1, with D perhaps matching TRBD2 (6 bases). The ends were cut back, 5 bases at V and 3 bases at J, with 17 bases in the middle. The CDR3 length is 16 residues. From germline, CDR1 is MNHEY and CDR2 SMNVEV (reference sequence). The CDR3 reads CASSLKAGTYYNEQFF. As DNA, the CDR3 is TGTGCCAGCAGTCTAAAGGCGGGGACTTACTACAATGAGCAGTTCTTC.

This clonotype has ten or more counts. The chain links TRBV7-6 to TRBJ2-7; D unclear. From germline, CDR1 is SGHVS and CDR2 FNYEAQ. V was clipped by 2 bases and J by 5 bases, with 7 bases between them. The CDR3 length is 12 residues. The CDR3 protein is CASSLNPHEQYF. Here the CDR3 DNA reads TGTGCCAGCAGCTTAAATCCCCACGAGCAGTACTTC.

This clonotype turned up a few times. J is TRBJ2-1 and V is TRBV7-9, with D maybe TRBD2 (7 bases). Per germline, CDR1 SEHNR and CDR2 FQNEAQ (reference sequence). Trimming left V 7 bases short and J 5 bases short, with 18 bases between. The CDR3 loop spans 15 amino acids. The CDR3: CASTSGAGAHNEQFF. The CDR3 bases are TGTGCCAGCACCTCGGGGGCGGGGGCCCACAATGAGCAGTTCTTC.

This clonotype was seen a few times. The genes are TRBV20-1 and TRBJ1-1; 9 bases agree with TRBD1. Germline V gene sequence: CDR1 DFQATT, CDR2 SNEGSKA (reference sequence). V lost 6 bases to trimming and J lost 5 bases; unmatched junction nucleotides: 7. CDR3 length equals 13 residues. The CDR3 DNA is TGCAGTGCGAACACAGGGGGCCGGACTGAAGCTTTCTTT. This encodes CSANTGGRTEAFF.

In its sample, this clonotype was seen many times. The chain carries TRBV12-3 or TRBV12-4 and TRBJ2-5, with D possibly being TRBD1 (5 bases). The V gene lost 5 bases and the J gene lost 4 bases, with 17 bases spanning the gap. CDR3 length equals 15 residues. CDR3 sequence (DNA): TGTGCCAGCAGTACCTCTAGGGGTCATACAGAGACCCAGTACTTC. This gives the protein CASSTSRGHTETQYF.

This clonotype appeared many times. The chain couples TRBV7-2 to TRBJ2-5, with D maybe TRBD1 (7 bases). This CDR3 is 15 amino acids long. CDR1 and CDR2 (germline): SGHTA, FQGNSA. Trimming stripped 1 base from V and 4 bases from J, with 13 bases between. The CDR3 loop reads CASSLGAGGLETQYF. The CDR3 DNA reads TGTGCCAGCAGCTTAGGGGCAGGGGGACTAGAGACCCAGTACTTC.

This clonotype was observed many times. The chain recombines TRBV28 with TRBJ2-7, with D possibly being TRBD2 (6 bases). This CDR3 has 16 residues. Looked up from germline, CDR1 is MDHEN and CDR2 is SYDVKM. Trimming removed 5 bases from V and 0 bases from J, with 17 bases in between. CDR3 residues: CASSPLGTVNSYEQYF. The CDR3 bases are TGTGCCAGCAGTCCCCTCGGGACTGTCAACTCCTACGAGCAGTACTTC.